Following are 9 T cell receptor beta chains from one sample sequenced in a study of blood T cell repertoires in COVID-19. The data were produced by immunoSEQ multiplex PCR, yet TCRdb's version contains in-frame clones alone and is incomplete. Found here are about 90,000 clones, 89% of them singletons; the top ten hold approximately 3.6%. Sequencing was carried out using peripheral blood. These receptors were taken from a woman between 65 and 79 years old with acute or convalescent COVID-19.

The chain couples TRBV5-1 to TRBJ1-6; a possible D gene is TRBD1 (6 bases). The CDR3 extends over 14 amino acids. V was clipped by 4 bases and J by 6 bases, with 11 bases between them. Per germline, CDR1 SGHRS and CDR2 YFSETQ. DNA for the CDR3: TGCGCCAGCAGCGCCGACAGGCTTAATTCACCCCTCCACTTT. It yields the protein CASSADRLNSPLHF.

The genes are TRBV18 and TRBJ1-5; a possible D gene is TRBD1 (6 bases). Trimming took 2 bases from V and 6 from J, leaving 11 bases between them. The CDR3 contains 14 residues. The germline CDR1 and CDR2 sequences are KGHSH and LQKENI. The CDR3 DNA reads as TGTGCCAGCTCACCAACGCAGGGGCTTCAGCCCCAGCATTTT. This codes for CASSPTQGLQPQHF.

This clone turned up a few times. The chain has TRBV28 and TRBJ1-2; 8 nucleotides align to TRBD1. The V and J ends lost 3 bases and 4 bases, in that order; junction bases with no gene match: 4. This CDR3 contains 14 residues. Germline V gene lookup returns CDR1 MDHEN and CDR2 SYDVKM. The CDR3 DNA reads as TGTGCCAGCAGTTTCTCCGGGACAGGCTATGGCTACACCTTC. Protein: CASSFSGTGYGYTF.

CDR3 amino acids: CASSQGGTVNQPQHF. For the CDR3, the DNA is TGCGCCAGCAGCCAAGGGGGGACAGTAAATCAGCCCCAGCATTTT. V and J are TRBV4-1 and TRBJ1-5; 7 bases map to TRBD1. Germline V lookup: CDR1 MGHRA, CDR2 YSYEKL. The CDR3 consists of 15 residues. V lost 1 base to trimming and J lost 4 bases; unmatched junction nucleotides: 4.

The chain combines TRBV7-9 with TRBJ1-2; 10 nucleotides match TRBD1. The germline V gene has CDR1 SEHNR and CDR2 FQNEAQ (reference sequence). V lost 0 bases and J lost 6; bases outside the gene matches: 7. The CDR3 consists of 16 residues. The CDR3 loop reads CASSLALGQGYHGYTF. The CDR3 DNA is TGTGCCAGCAGCTTAGCGCTGGGACAGGGGTATCATGGCTACACCTTC.

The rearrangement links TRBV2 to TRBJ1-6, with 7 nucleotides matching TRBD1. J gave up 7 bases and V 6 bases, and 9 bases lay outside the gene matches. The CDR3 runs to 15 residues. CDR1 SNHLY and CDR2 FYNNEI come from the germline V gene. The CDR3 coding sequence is TGTGCCAGCAGCCGTGAGGGACAGCCGAATTCACCCCTCCACTTT. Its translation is CASSREGQPNSPLHF.

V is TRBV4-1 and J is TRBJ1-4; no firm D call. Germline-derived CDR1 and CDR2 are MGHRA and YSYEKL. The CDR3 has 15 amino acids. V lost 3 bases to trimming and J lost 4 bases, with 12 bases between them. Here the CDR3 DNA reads TGCGCCAGCAGCCATGGTTCAACTAATAATGAAAAACTGTTTTTT. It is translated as CASSHGSTNNEKLFF.

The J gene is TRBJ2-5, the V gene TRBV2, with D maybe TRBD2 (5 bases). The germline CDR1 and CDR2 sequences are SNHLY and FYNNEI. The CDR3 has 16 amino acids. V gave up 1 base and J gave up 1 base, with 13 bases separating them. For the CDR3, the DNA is TGTGCCAGCAGTGAAGGGGGAGTGGGCTCCCAAGAGACCCAGTACTTC. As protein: CASSEGGVGSQETQYF.

The CDR3 DNA is TGCGCCGCCCGGGTTAGCGGGAGCTCAGATACGCAGTATTTT. It yields the protein CAARVSGSSDTQYF. The J gene is TRBJ2-3, the V gene TRBV4-1; 9 bases map to TRBD2. The CDR3 spans 14 residues. J was trimmed by 4 bases and V by 11 bases; bases with no gene match: 10. CDR1 and CDR2 (germline): MGHRA, YSYEKL.